The rows below give T cell receptor beta chains drawn from one sample of a study of T-cell memory formation after mild COVID-19. One entry per CDR3 protein results from TCRdb running MiXCR on the 5' RACE reads. The sample has 250,000 or so distinct CDR3 sequences, over 9% seen once. What was sequenced was PBMCs or a T cell subset sorted from them (not recorded which). The origin of the receptors is a young man who had mild COVID-19 (a few samples of this study predate the infection). Cell type and time point are not known. Each CDR3 is given with its conserved first and last residue. A D gene is named only where the DNA matches it firmly. Clone size is shown for a subset of rows, as once, few, many or a class of expanded clone.

size	V	D	J	CDR3	DNA
many	TRBV7-6	TRBD1	TRBJ2-7	CASSLKTGDYEQYF	TGTGCCAGCAGCTTGAAGACAGGGGACTACGAGCAGTACTTC
.	TRBV6-2/TRBV6-3	.	TRBJ1-5	CASSYSRARTTIQPQHF	TGTGCCAGCAGTTACTCGAGGGCCCGAACCACAATTCAGCCCCAGCATTTT
few	TRBV10-3	.	TRBJ2-5	CAISAGTPGQETQYF	TGTGCCATCAGCGCCGGGACCCCTGGTCAAGAGACCCAGTACTTC
few	TRBV11-2	.	TRBJ1-5	CASHISNQPQHF	TGTGCCAGCCACATCAGCAATCAGCCCCAGCATTTT
.	TRBV4-1	.	TRBJ2-7	CASSRGNEQYF	TGCGCCAGCAGCCGGGGGAACGAGCAGTACTTC
.	TRBV9	.	TRBJ1-1	CASNTGGPATEAFF	TGTGCCAGCAACACCGGGGGGCCGGCCACTGAAGCTTTCTTT
.	TRBV7-2	TRBD2	TRBJ2-3	CASSLSGGGATDTQYF	TGTGCCAGCAGCTTATCTGGCGGGGGGGCCACAGATACGCAGTATTTT
few	TRBV20-1	TRBD2	TRBJ2-5	CSAGPTSGQETQYF	TGCAGTGCTGGACCTACTAGCGGCCAAGAGACCCAGTACTTC
.	TRBV7-2	.	TRBJ1-5	CASSLAADGGGYQPQHF	TGTGCCAGCAGCTTAGCCGCGGATGGCGGTGGATATCAGCCCCAGCATTTT
.	TRBV3-1	.	TRBJ2-2	CASSQDGIRVDTGELFF	TGTGCCAGCAGCCAAGATGGTATTCGAGTAGACACCGGGGAGCTGTTTTTT
many	TRBV7-3	TRBD1	TRBJ2-1	CASSQSGTGYNEQFF	TGTGCCAGCAGCCAATCCGGGACAGGGTACAATGAGCAGTTCTTC
.	TRBV20-1	TRBD2	TRBJ2-1	CSVPTTSGGYNEQFF	TGCAGTGTTCCAACCACTAGCGGGGGATACAATGAGCAGTTCTTC
.	TRBV10-3	.	TRBJ1-6	CAISERSGSYNSPLHF	TGTGCCATCAGTGAGAGATCTGGGTCCTATAATTCACCCCTCCACTTT
.	TRBV20-1	.	TRBJ1-2	CSARDEGGYTF	TGCAGTGCTAGAGATGAGGGCGGCTACACCTTC
once	TRBV11-2	.	TRBJ1-6	CASSLRTILAYSYNSPLHF	TGTGCCAGCAGCTTACGGACGATCTTGGCGTACTCCTATAATTCACCCCTCCACTTT
.	TRBV7-2	TRBD2	TRBJ2-1	CASSFRTSSYNEQFF	TGTGCCAGCAGTTTTAGGACTAGCAGCTACAATGAGCAGTTCTTC
.	TRBV7-9	.	TRBJ2-7	CASSFDLLDYEQYF	TGTGCCAGCAGTTTTGACCTTCTCGATTACGAGCAGTACTTC
few	TRBV7-9	.	TRBJ2-5	CASSLVSPVGQETQYF	TGTGCCAGCAGCTTAGTGTCCCCGGTGGGCCAAGAGACCCAGTACTTC
.	TRBV5-1	.	TRBJ2-5	CASSLESGETQYF	TGCGCCAGCAGCTTGGAGTCAGGGGAGACCCAGTACTTC
.	TRBV4-2	.	TRBJ1-1	CASSPMNRVKPEAFF	TGTGCCAGCAGCCCGATGAACAGGGTTAAACCTGAAGCTTTCTTT
.	TRBV6-1	.	TRBJ2-1	CASSVREPNEQFF	TGTGCCAGCAGTGTGAGGGAGCCGAATGAGCAGTTCTTC
.	TRBV5-1	.	TRBJ2-5	CASSGYRWGQETQYF	TGCGCCAGCAGCGGGTACAGGTGGGGGCAAGAGACCCAGTACTTC
.	TRBV4-3	.	TRBJ2-6	CASSQGSGFDYSGANVLTF	TGCGCCAGCAGCCAAGGGTCCGGGTTCGACTACTCTGGGGCCAACGTCCTGACTTTC
.	TRBV7-2	.	TRBJ2-7	CASSLAPGQGYEQYF	TGTGCCAGCAGCTTAGCGCCCGGGCAGGGCTACGAGCAGTACTTC
.	TRBV7-2	.	TRBJ1-2	CASSLARRDGGYTF	TGTGCCAGCAGCTTAGCGCGCAGAGATGGTGGCTACACCTTC
few	TRBV4-3	.	TRBJ2-2	CASSQWREAAGELFF	TGCGCCAGCAGCCAATGGAGGGAAGCAGCCGGGGAGCTGTTTTTT
few	TRBV9	.	TRBJ1-3	CASSGQGGSGNTIYF	TGTGCCAGCAGCGGTCAGGGAGGCTCTGGAAACACCATATATTTT
.	TRBV13	.	TRBJ1-2	CASSAGQGGGYTF	TGTGCCAGCAGCGCGGGGCAGGGTGGCGGCTACACCTTC
few	TRBV4-2	TRBD1	TRBJ1-1	CASSFRDRGHMNTEAFF	TGTGCCAGCAGCTTTCGGGACAGGGGGCATATGAACACTGAAGCTTTCTTT
many	TRBV5-1	.	TRBJ2-7	CASSLLQGHEQYF	TGCGCCAGCAGCTTGTTACAGGGACACGAGCAGTACTTC
many	TRBV6-5	.	TRBJ2-2	CASSSQGSGELFF	TGTGCCAGCAGTTCTCAGGGGTCCGGGGAGCTGTTTTTT
few	TRBV29-1	.	TRBJ1-2	CSVEEGPRGDGYTF	TGCAGCGTTGAAGAGGGGCCCAGGGGCGATGGCTACACCTTC
.	TRBV9	.	TRBJ2-7	CASSLYLTNEQYF	TGTGCCAGCAGCCTATACCTTACTAATGAGCAGTACTTC
few	TRBV25-1	.	TRBJ2-3	CASSDVNDTQYF	TGTGCCAGCAGTGACGTAAACGATACGCAGTATTTT
few	TRBV10-3	.	TRBJ2-1	CAIRGHGAYNEQFF	TGTGCCATCAGGGGACATGGAGCCTACAATGAGCAGTTCTTC
.	TRBV24-1	.	TRBJ2-1	CATSAPGGHNEQFF	TGTGCCACCAGTGCACCGGGCGGGCACAATGAGCAGTTCTTC
.	TRBV12-3/TRBV12-4	TRBD1	TRBJ2-7	CASSATGTGSYEQYF	TGTGCCAGCAGTGCGACCGGGACAGGGAGCTACGAGCAGTACTTC
many	TRBV5-1	.	TRBJ1-6	CASSLEGNSPLHF	TGCGCCAGCAGCTTGGAAGGGAACTCACCCCTCCACTTT
many	TRBV9	TRBD2	TRBJ2-5	CASSASSGGIQETQYF	TGTGCCAGCAGCGCCTCTAGCGGGGGAATTCAAGAGACCCAGTACTTC
few	TRBV21-1	.	TRBJ2-1	CAHRGASGGAKGDEQFF	TGTGCCCACAGGGGGGCTAGCGGGGGAGCCAAAGGGGATGAGCAGTTCTTC
.	TRBV20-1	TRBD2	TRBJ2-5	CSASLAGETQYF	TGCAGTGCTAGCCTAGCGGGAGAGACCCAGTACTTC
few	TRBV20-1	.	TRBJ2-5	CSARPTSQETQYF	TGCAGTGCTAGGCCGACTAGCCAAGAGACCCAGTACTTC